This T cell receptor beta chain came from a study of blood T cell repertoires in COVID-19. Whole-study context: From the United States, Italy and Spain came samples of acute and convalescent COVID-19. T cells, B-cell-depleted T cells, or PBMCs supplied cDNA or gDNA.

Study processing details: The assay estimated nucleated cells by amplifying reference gene primers. Sequencing used immunoSEQ multiplex PCR; TCRdb keeps in-frame clones, though not all of them. V, J and clone size derive from that table, while D and trimming were established from the DNA sequence. The sample yields more than 45,000 clones, about nine tenths seen once. V lost 0 bases and J lost 9; bases outside the gene matches: 10. The CDR3 is made up of 15 amino acids. Germline CDR1 reads GTSNPN; CDR2 reads SVGIG (reference sequence). V usage is TRBV30 and J usage is TRBJ2-1, with 8 bases identical to TRBD2. This sequence originates from an elderly man with acute or convalescent COVID-19. Sequencing used peripheral blood. The chain's CDR3 is CAWSVRSGVRGEQFF. CDR3 DNA: TGTGCCTGGAGTGTACGTAGCGGGGTTAGGGGTGAGCAGTTCTTC.